This TCR beta chain comes out of a study of molecular identifiers for immune sequencing clone quantification. Previously published methods and listed TCR primers were used for the bulk TCR libraries. TCRdb ran MiXCR on the PCR reads and lists one entry per CDR3 protein. The sample yields 100,000 or so distinct CDR3 sequences, roughly 38% seen once. The CDR3 extends over 16 amino acids. The V and J ends lost 0 bases and 4 bases respectively, with 13 bases between them. Germline loops: CDR1 MNHEY, CDR2 SVGEGT. When naive CD8 T cells were sorted, they were gated as CD8+CD4-CCR7+CD45RA+. The receptor's source is a human donor in good health. Some libraries in this study had Jurkat cell RNA spiked in. Sequenced input: naive CD8+ T cells from blood, with Jurkat cell RNA spiked in. As for subset: FACS-sorted CD8+CD4-CCR7+CD45RA+ naive T cells. The J gene is TRBJ2-1, the V gene TRBV6-2 or TRBV6-3, with D possibly matching TRBD1 (6 bases). The CDR3 loop reads CASSYSMGARYNEQFF. The DNA for the CDR3 is TGTGCCAGCAGTTACTCGATGGGGGCGCGTTACAATGAGCAGTTCTTC.